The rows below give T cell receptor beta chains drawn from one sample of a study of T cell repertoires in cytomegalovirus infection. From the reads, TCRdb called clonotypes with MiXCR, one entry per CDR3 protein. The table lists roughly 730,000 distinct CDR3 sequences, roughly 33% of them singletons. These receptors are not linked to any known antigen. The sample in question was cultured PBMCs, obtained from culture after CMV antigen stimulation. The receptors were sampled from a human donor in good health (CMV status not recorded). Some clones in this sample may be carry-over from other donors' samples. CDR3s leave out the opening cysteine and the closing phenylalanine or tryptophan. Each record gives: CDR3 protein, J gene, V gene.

ASSWDRRNTEAF	TRBJ1-1	TRBV5-4
ASSQEETSPYNEQF	TRBJ2-1	TRBV4-3
ASSLGAGGKSEQF	TRBJ2-1	TRBV5-1
AGGTGELSTTQY	TRBJ2-3	TRBV10-3
ASSSPGTNYGYT	TRBJ1-2	TRBV7-6
ASSQLGTASSYEQY	TRBJ2-7	TRBV14
ASSFRSHSNQPQH	TRBJ1-5	TRBV12-3/TRBV12-4
ASSWTGVGGEQF	TRBJ2-1	TRBV7-4
ASSLGGIQY	TRBJ2-4	TRBV7-2
ASSQVRFLNTEAF	TRBJ1-1	TRBV14
ASSLELTLFNTEAF	TRBJ1-1	TRBV5-1
ASGAGTDVGGQF	TRBJ2-1	TRBV27
ASSLVGGGPNSPLH	TRBJ1-6	TRBV7-2
ASSSGLARMADTQY	TRBJ2-3	TRBV7-2
ASSIGTGLYEQY	TRBJ2-7	TRBV5-1
ASSQYRPPYEQY	TRBJ2-7	TRBV27
ATSKGGGCNEQF	TRBJ2-1	TRBV24-1